This section outlines one TCR beta chain sequence together with its context. This CDR3 has 15 residues. The germline V gene encodes CDR1 SGHTA and CDR2 FQGNSA. The ends lost 5 bases at V and 2 bases at J; junction bases unmatched: 6. The data derive from a study of T cell responses to AZD1222 COVID-19 vaccine. This table comes from immunoSEQ multiplex PCR, and its TCRdb copy is limited to in-frame clones, with some not included. The repertoire holds approximately 100,000 clones, with about nine tenths as singletons. The clonotype was recovered from an adult in good health. Material: peripheral blood, obtained on day 0 of MenACWY control vaccination. The rearrangement uses TRBV7-2 and TRBJ2-7, with 10 bases that match TRBD1. The CDR3 nucleotides read TGTGCCAGCAGCCCGCCGACAGGGGGCCCCTACGAGCAGTACTTC. Translation: CASSPPTGGPYEQYF.